This passage covers 13 T cell receptor beta chains from one sample sequenced in a study of OX40 agonist ivuxolimab in advanced cancers. The repertoire was sequenced with immunoSEQ multiplex PCR; TCRdb's copy has only in-frame clones and lacks some. The profile shows about 60,000 clones, more than 80% of them singletons. Material: CD4+ or CD8+ T cells sorted from blood, obtained in a trial of the OX40 agonist ivuxolimab. The receptors were gathered from an adult with an advanced solid tumor such as melanoma, head and neck, liver or kidney cancer.

The V gene is TRBV29-1, the J gene TRBJ1-3; D may be TRBD1 (6 bases). The CDR3 runs 13 residues. V lost 2 bases to trimming and J lost 3 bases, with 8 bases between them. The germline V gene encodes CDR1 SQVTM and CDR2 ANQGSEA. The CDR3 region is CSVEPTGGNTIYF. The CDR3 nucleotides are TGCAGCGTTGAACCGACAGGTGGAAACACCATATATTTT.

The chain couples TRBV19 to TRBJ1-2; 9 nucleotides match TRBD1. Germline trimming cut 4 bases from V and 4 bases from J; bases unmatched to any gene: 4. Germline CDR1 reads LNHDA; CDR2 reads SQIVND (reference sequence). This CDR3 is built from 14 residues. CDR3 in DNA: TGTGCCAGTAGTACCACAGGGGGCGGCTATGGCTACACCTTC. Translated: CASSTTGGGYGYTF.

This chain uses TRBV10-3 with TRBJ1-1; D unresolved. Germline CDR1 and CDR2: ENHRY and SYGVKD. The CDR3 covers 14 residues. V lost 2 bases and J 1 base, leaving 8 bases between the germline ends. The CDR3 DNA is TGTGCCATCAGTGAGCAGGAGGGGAACACTGAAGCTTTCTTT. Its translation is CAISEQEGNTEAFF.

This chain connects TRBV19 to TRBJ2-7; 12 bases map to TRBD2. The CDR3 length is 15 residues. V trimming: 4 bases; J trimming: 5 bases; junction bases outside the gene matches: 6. Germline V gives CDR1 LNHDA, CDR2 SQIVND (reference sequence). The CDR3 DNA sequence: TGTGCCAGTAGTACCCGACTAGCGGGAGACCACGAGCAGTACTTC. Protein: CASSTRLAGDHEQYF.

The genes are TRBV28 and TRBJ2-7; 10 nucleotides match TRBD1. After removal of 6 bases from V and 6 bases from J, the junction contained 5 bases not matched to a gene. Germline assignment: CDR1 MDHEN and CDR2 SYDVKM. The CDR3 runs to 13 residues. In nucleotides, the CDR3 is TGTGCCAGCAGCGGGACAGGGGAGTCCGAGCAGTACTTC. Its protein product is CASSGTGESEQYF.

This chain joins TRBV10-2 and TRBJ1-6, with D possibly matching TRBD1 (6 bases). V was shortened by 5 bases and J by 8 bases, with 13 bases between the two germline ends. This CDR3 has 14 residues. CDR1 and CDR2 (germline): WSHSY, SAAADI. In DNA form, the CDR3 reads TGCGCCAGCAGTCACAGGGAAAGGGATTCACCCCTCCACTTT. The encoded protein is CASSHRERDSPLHF.

The chain employs TRBV7-9 and TRBJ2-1, with 7 bases matching TRBD2. The junction had 7 bases not matched to a gene; V was cut back by 0 bases and J by 5 bases. Germline lookup yields CDR1 SEHNR and CDR2 FQNEAQ (reference sequence). CDR3 size: 16 residues. The CDR3 coding sequence is TGTGCCAGCAGCTTAGCGAGGCCTAGCGGAGACAATGAGCAGTTCTTC. Its protein is CASSLARPSGDNEQFF.

The rearrangement joins TRBV6-6 to TRBJ1-2; 8 nucleotides line up with TRBD1. The germline CDR1 and CDR2 sequences are MNHNY and SVGAGI (reference sequence). CDR3 length: 12 residues. J was trimmed by 8 bases and V by 6 bases; bases with no gene match: 5. The CDR3 DNA reads as TGTGCCAGCAGGCAGGGGGCTAGGGGCTACACCTTC. This sequence encodes CASRQGARGYTF.

The rearrangement joins TRBV6-1 to TRBJ2-5; 7 nucleotides match TRBD1. This CDR3 contains 13 residues. The trim removed 9 bases at V and 2 bases at J, leaving 6 bases unmatched. CDR1 and CDR2 (germline): MNHNS, SASEGT. CDR3 loop: CASNRGRQETQYF. CDR3 nucleotide sequence: TGTGCCAGTAACAGGGGTCGGCAAGAGACCCAGTACTTC.

The rearrangement joins TRBV5-1 to TRBJ2-1, with a weak D call TRBD2 (7 bases). CDR1 is SGHRS and CDR2 is YFSETQ in the germline V gene. Trimming took off 5 bases at V and 4 bases at J, with 13 bases between the two ends. This CDR3 region has 14 residues. Written as DNA, the CDR3 is TGCGCCAGCAGGATGGGGGGGCAGTACAATGAGCAGTTCTTC. This sequence encodes CASRMGGQYNEQFF.

This clone was picked up one time. The rearrangement uses TRBV28 and TRBJ2-7; TRBD1 aligns across 9 bases. The CDR3 extends over 15 amino acids. Per germline, CDR1 MDHEN and CDR2 SYDVKM. J gave up 5 bases and V 2 bases, and 7 bases lay outside the gene matches. Here the CDR3 reads CASSLPGTGPHEQYF. The DNA for the CDR3 is TGTGCCAGCAGTTTACCCGGGACAGGGCCCCACGAGCAGTACTTC.

The chain joins TRBV19 to TRBJ2-3, with D possibly TRBD1 on 5 matching bases. Germline CDR1 LNHDA, CDR2 SQIVND (reference sequence). This CDR3 has 14 amino acids. V lost 4 bases to trimming and J lost 6 bases, with 14 bases between them. The DNA of the CDR3 is TGTGCCAGTAGTAATAACAAGGGGATCGATACGCAGTATTTT. Its protein product is CASSNNKGIDTQYF.

The rearrangement links TRBV5-1 to TRBJ2-1; possible D gene TRBD1, 6 bases. V lost 4 bases to trimming and J lost 5 bases, with 25 bases between them. The CDR3 spans 18 residues. Germline V gives CDR1 SGHRS, CDR2 YFSETQ. CDR3 nucleotides: TGCGCCAGCAGCACAACACATATCAGCAGGGGTCGGGACAATGAGCAGTTCTTC. Its translation is CASSTTHISRGRDNEQFF.